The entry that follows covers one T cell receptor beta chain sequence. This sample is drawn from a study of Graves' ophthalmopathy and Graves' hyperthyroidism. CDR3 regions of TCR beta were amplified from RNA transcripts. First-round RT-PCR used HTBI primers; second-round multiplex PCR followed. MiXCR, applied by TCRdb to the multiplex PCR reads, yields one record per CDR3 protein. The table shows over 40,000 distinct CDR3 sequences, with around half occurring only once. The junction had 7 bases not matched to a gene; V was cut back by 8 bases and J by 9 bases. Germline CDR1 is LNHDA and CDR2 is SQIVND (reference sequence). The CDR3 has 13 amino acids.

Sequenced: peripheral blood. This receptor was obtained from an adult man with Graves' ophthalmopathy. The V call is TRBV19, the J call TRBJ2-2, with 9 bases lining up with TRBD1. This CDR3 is CASGTGTGWELFF. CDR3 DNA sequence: TGTGCCAGTGGTACCGGGACAGGGTGGGAGCTGTTTTTT.